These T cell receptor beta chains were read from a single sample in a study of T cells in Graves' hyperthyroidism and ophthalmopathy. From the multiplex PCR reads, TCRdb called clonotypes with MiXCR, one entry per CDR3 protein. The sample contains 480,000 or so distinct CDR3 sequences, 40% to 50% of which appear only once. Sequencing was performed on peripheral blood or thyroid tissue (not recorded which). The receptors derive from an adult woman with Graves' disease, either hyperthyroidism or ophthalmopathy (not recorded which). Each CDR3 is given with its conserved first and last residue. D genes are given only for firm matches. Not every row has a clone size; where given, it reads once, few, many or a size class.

CASSDYGRANVLTF | TGTGCCAGCAGTGACTACGGACGGGCCAACGTCCTGACTTTC | TRBV2 | many | TRBJ2-6 | .
CAIGLVNQETQYF | TGTGCCATCGGTCTGGTAAACCAAGAGACCCAGTACTTC | TRBV10-3 | . | TRBJ2-5 | .
CASSLATGPYEKLFF | TGTGCCAGCAGCTTAGCGACAGGACCCTATGAAAAACTGTTTTTT | TRBV7-9 | many | TRBJ1-4 | .
CAISESTYGRGNTEAFF | TGTGCCATCAGTGAGTCAACCTATGGCAGGGGAAACACTGAAGCTTTCTTT | TRBV10-3 | . | TRBJ1-1 | .
CASSDRGTYGYTF | TGTGCCAGCAGCGACCGGGGCACCTATGGCTACACCTTC | TRBV9 | few | TRBJ1-2 | .
CASSLVSSGRETQYF | TGTGCCAGCAGCTTAGTTTCTAGCGGGAGAGAGACCCAGTACTTC | TRBV7-9 | many | TRBJ2-5 | TRBD2
CATSPRGYIYEQYF | TGTGCCACCAGTCCCAGAGGGTACATCTACGAGCAGTACTTC | TRBV24-1 | many | TRBJ2-7 | .
CASHPAGAYEQYF | TGTGCTAGTCACCCAGCGGGGGCCTACGAGCAGTACTTC | TRBV7-8 | . | TRBJ2-7 | TRBD2
CASSQGDVEQYF | TGTGCCAGCAGCCAAGGGGACGTCGAGCAGTACTTC | TRBV3-1 | . | TRBJ2-7 | .
CASARLAGTGELFF | TGTGCCAGCGCCCGACTAGCGGGGACCGGGGAGCTGTTTTTT | TRBV9 | . | TRBJ2-2 | TRBD2
CASSEGGPTYQETQYF | TGCGCCAGCAGCGAGGGAGGGCCTACGTACCAAGAGACCCAGTACTTC | TRBV5-1 | . | TRBJ2-5 | TRBD2
CASTIRGGISTGELFF | TGTGCCAGCACCATCCGTGGCGGGATCTCTACTGGGGAGCTGTTTTTT | TRBV6-2/TRBV6-3 | . | TRBJ2-2 | .
CASSERDEQYF | TGTGCCAGCAGTGAGCGAGACGAGCAGTACTTC | TRBV2 | many | TRBJ2-7 | .
CASSFLDSNQPQHF | TGTGCCAGCAGTTTTCTGGACAGTAATCAGCCCCAGCATTTT | TRBV12-3/TRBV12-4 | many | TRBJ1-5 | .
CASSEAPGQGLYGYTF | TGTGCCAGCAGTGAGGCCCCGGGACAGGGACTCTATGGCTACACCTTC | TRBV2 | . | TRBJ1-2 | TRBD1
CASSPHGGAYEQYF | TGTGCCAGCAGCCCCCACGGGGGAGCTTACGAGCAGTACTTC | TRBV7-9 | few | TRBJ2-7 | .
CASTLEADSPLHF | TGTGCCAGCACCTTAGAGGCAGATTCACCCCTCCACTTT | TRBV2 | many | TRBJ1-6 | .
CASSEAQGGSSYEQYF | TGTGCCAGCAGTGAAGCGCAGGGAGGGAGCTCCTACGAGCAGTACTTC | TRBV6-1 | many | TRBJ2-7 | TRBD2
CASSYPGQGKGNQPQHF | TGTGCCAGCAGTTACCCGGGACAGGGTAAGGGGAATCAGCCCCAGCATTTT | TRBV6-6 | few | TRBJ1-5 | TRBD1
CSVVGTGGKTYEQYF | TGCAGCGTTGTAGGAACAGGGGGCAAGACCTACGAGCAGTACTTC | TRBV29-1 | . | TRBJ2-7 | TRBD1
CASSLAGRAYEQYF | TGCGCCAGCAGCTTGGCCGGCAGAGCCTACGAGCAGTACTTC | TRBV5-1 | . | TRBJ2-7 | .
CASSHLLQGNEAFF | TGCGCCAGCAGCCACCTACTACAGGGAAATGAAGCTTTCTTT | TRBV5-1 | many | TRBJ1-1 | .
CASSGPWGEFYEQYF | TGCGCCAGCAGTGGACCTTGGGGTGAGTTCTACGAGCAGTACTTC | TRBV10-2 | . | TRBJ2-7 | .
CASNLQGGNQPQHF | TGCGCCAGCAACCTACAGGGGGGCAATCAGCCCCAGCATTTT | TRBV10-2 | . | TRBJ1-5 | TRBD1
CASSLAQGLSDTQYF | TGTGCCAGCAGCTTAGCGCAGGGATTGTCAGATACGCAGTATTTT | TRBV7-8 | many | TRBJ2-3 | .
CATSDLAGGKRETQYF | TGTGCCACCAGTGATTTAGCGGGGGGTAAGAGGGAGACCCAGTACTTC | TRBV24-1 | . | TRBJ2-5 | TRBD2
CASSLYTLEQYF | TGTGCCAGCAGCTTATATACTCTCGAGCAGTACTTC | TRBV7-2 | many | TRBJ2-7 | .
CASSTFNRRSGKLFF | TGTGCCAGCAGTACCTTCAACCGCAGGTCGGGGAAACTGTTTTTT | TRBV28 | once | TRBJ1-4 | .
CATRQGLAEPWTQYF | TGTGCCACACGACAGGGACTAGCGGAACCATGGACCCAGTACTTC | TRBV19 | . | TRBJ2-5 | TRBD2
CATRRGVDQPQHF | TGCGCCACCCGGAGGGGGGTCGATCAGCCCCAGCATTTT | TRBV2 | . | TRBJ1-5 | .
CAWNPPGTAGQPQHF | TGTGCCTGGAATCCCCCCGGGACAGCCGGGCAGCCCCAGCATTTT | TRBV3-1 | . | TRBJ1-5 | TRBD1
CASSYTGQGSSPLHF | TGTGCCAGCAGCTATACGGGACAGGGTAGTTCACCCCTCCACTTT | TRBV28 | many | TRBJ1-6 | TRBD1
CASSSHNPTPRRTLRGYTF | TGTGCCAGCAGCAGCCACAACCCAACCCCCCGACGGACGTTACGAGGCTACACCTTC | TRBV28 | . | TRBJ1-2 | .
CSVCIEGRTTGELFF | TGCAGCGTATGCATCGAGGGCCGGACCACCGGGGAGCTGTTTTTT | TRBV29-1 | once | TRBJ2-2 | .